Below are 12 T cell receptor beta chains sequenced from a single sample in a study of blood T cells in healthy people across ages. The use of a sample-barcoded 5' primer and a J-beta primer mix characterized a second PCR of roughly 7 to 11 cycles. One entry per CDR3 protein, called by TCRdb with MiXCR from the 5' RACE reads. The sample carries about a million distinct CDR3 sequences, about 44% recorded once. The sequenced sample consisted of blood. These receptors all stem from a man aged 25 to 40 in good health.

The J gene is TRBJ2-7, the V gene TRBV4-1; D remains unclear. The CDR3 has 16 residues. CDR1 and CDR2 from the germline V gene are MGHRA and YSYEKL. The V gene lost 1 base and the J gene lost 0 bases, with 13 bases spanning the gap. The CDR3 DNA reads TGCGCCAGCAGCCAAGGGGGTTTAGGGCTCTCCTACGAGCAGTACTTC. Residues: CASSQGGLGLSYEQYF.

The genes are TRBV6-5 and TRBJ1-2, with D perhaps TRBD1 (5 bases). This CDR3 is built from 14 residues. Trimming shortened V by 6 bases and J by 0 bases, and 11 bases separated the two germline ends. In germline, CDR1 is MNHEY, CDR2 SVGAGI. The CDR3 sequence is CASRPPGPNYGYTF. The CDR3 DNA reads TGTGCCAGCAGACCGCCGGGGCCTAACTATGGCTACACCTTC.

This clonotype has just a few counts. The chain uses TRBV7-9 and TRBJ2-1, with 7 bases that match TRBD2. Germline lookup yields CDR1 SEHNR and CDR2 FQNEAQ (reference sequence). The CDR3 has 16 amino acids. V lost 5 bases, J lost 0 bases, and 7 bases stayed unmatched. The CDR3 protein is CASSLTSESSYNEQFF. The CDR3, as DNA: TGTGCCAGCAGCCTCACTAGCGAGAGCTCCTACAATGAGCAGTTCTTC.

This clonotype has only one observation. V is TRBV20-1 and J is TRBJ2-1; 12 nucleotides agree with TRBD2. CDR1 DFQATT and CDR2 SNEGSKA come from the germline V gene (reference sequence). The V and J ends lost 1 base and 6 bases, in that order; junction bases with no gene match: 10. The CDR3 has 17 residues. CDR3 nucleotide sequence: TGCAGTGCTAGAGTTGCTAGCGGGGGGGCCCGGGGCAATGAGCAGTTCTTC. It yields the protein CSARVASGGARGNEQFF.

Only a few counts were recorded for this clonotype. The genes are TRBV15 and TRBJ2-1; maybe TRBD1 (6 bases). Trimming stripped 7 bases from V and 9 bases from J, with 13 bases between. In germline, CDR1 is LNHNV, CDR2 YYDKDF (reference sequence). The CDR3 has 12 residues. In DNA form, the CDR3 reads TGTGCCACCAAACAGGGCTATAGTGAGCAGTTCTTC. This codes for CATKQGYSEQFF.

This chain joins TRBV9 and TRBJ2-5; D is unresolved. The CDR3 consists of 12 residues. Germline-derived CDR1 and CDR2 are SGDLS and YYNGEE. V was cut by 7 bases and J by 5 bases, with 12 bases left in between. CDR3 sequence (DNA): TGTGCCAGCGGCGCTTATGAGGAGACCCAGTACTTC. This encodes CASGAYEETQYF.

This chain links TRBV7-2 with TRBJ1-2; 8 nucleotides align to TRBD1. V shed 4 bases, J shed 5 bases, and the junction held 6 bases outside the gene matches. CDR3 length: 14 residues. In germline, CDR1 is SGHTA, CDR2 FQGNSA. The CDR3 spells CASSSGTGQYGYTF. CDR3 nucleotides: TGTGCCAGCAGCTCGGGGACAGGCCAGTATGGCTACACCTTC.

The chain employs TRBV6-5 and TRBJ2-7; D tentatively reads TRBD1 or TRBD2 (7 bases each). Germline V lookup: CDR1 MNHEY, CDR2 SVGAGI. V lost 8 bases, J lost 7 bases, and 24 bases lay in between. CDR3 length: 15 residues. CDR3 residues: CASWMTRGGGNEQYF. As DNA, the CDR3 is TGTGCCAGCTGGATGACCAGGGGGGGGGGCAATGAGCAGTACTTC.

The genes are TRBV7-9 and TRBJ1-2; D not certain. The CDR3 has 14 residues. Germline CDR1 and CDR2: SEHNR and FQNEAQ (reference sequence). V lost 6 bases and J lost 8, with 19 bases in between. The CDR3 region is CASSPGGSSDGYTF. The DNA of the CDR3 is TGTGCCAGCAGTCCTGGAGGGTCCTCGGACGGCTACACCTTC.

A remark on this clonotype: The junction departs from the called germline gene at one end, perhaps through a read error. The chain's CDR3 is CASSDSAEGCNGQFF. In DNA, the CDR3 is TGTGCCAGCAGTGACTCGGCTGAGGGCTGCAATGGGCAGTTCTTC. V and J are TRBV6-4 and TRBJ2-1; possible D gene TRBD2, 5 bases. The CDR3 has 15 amino acids. From germline, CDR1 is MRHNA and CDR2 SNTAGT.

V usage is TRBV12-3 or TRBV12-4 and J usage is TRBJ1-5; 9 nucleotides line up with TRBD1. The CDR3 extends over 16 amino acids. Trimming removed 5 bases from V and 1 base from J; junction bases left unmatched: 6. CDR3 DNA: TGTGCCAGCAGTCCTGAAACAGGGGGCAGCAATCAGCCCCAGCATTTT. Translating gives CASSPETGGSNQPQHF.

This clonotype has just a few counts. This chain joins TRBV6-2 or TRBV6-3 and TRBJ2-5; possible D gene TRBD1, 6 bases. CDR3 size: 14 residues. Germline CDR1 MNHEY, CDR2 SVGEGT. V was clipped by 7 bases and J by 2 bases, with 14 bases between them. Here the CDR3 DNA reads TGTGCCAGCAAGATGGACAGTCAACAAGAGACCCAGTACTTC. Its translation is CASKMDSQQETQYF.